This T cell receptor (beta chain) was sequenced during a study of cytomegalovirus exposure and HLA in healthy donors. As to this clone: The antigen is unknown.

Points from the study as a whole: In a later analysis, DRB1 alleles had the most associated TCRs; HLA-C alleles the fewest. It was likely that a cluster of highly shared sequence variants was a sequencing artifact. Reports credit the classifier with highly specific, highly sensitive diagnosis of cytomegalovirus status.

Healthy donors of bone marrow made up the group. Primers: 60 Vbeta forward and 13 Jbeta reverse. The data were produced by immunoSEQ multiplex PCR, yet TCRdb's version contains in-frame clones alone and is incomplete. Its clone listing holds about 87,000 clones. Trimming cost V 1 base and J 4 bases, with 7 bases left between them. This CDR3 comprises 12 residues. CDR1 and CDR2 (germline): GTSNPN, SVGIG (reference sequence). This TCR was recovered from a man aged 50-60 years in good health and CMV-seropositive. Material for sequencing was PBMCs. The chain is built from TRBV30 and TRBJ1-1; maybe TRBD1 (5 bases). CDR3 residues: CAWSGGGTEAFF. The CDR3 nucleotides read TGTGCCTGGAGTGGGGGGGGCACTGAAGCTTTCTTT.